This T cell receptor beta chain originates from a study of shared clonotypes between healthy human individuals. Study-wide background: CD8 memory received one plate per donor, CD8 naive two, CD4 memory three and CD4 naive three.

Libraries were prepared by immunoSEQ multiplex PCR; TCRdb keeps only in-frame clonotypes and omits some of them. The sample contains over a million clones, approximately 97% of which appear only once. The sample consisted of naive CD4+ T cells sorted from blood. Subset here: CD45RA+ positively selected. This TCR derives from a man aged 25-45 years in good health.

Here the CDR3 reads CASSQEKRPPYNEQFF. CDR3 DNA: TGCGCCAGCAGCCAAGAAAAGCGGCCCCCCTACAATGAGCAGTTCTTC. The chain is built from TRBV4-3 and TRBJ2-1, with D possibly TRBD2 on 5 matching bases. Trimming removed 0 bases at V and 2 bases at J, with 11 bases between. The CDR3 runs 16 residues. CDR1 and CDR2 (germline): LGHNA, YSLEER.